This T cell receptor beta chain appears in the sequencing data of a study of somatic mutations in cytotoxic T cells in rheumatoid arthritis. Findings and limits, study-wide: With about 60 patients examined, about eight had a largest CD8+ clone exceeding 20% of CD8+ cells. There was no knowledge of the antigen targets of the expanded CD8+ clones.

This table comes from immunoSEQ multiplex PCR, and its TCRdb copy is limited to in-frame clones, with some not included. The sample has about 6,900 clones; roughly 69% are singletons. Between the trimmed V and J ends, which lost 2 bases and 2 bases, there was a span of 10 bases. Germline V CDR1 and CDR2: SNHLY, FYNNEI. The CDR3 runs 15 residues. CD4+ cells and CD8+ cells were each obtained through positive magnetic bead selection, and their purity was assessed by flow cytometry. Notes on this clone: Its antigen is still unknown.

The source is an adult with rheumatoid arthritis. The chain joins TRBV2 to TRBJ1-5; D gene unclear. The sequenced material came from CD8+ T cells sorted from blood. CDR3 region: CASSEYEGGNQPQHF. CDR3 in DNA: TGTGCCAGCAGTGAATACGAGGGAGGCAATCAGCCCCAGCATTTT.